Reported below is one TCR beta chain. The target antigen is unknown. This specimen belongs to a study of graft-versus-host responses after intestinal transplantation. Study information: Transplantation in recipients was multivisceral, liver-intestinal, or isolated intestinal.

The study, taken as a whole, reports: Present in recipient marrow, GvH clones included some that appeared first in ileum or blood.

Some clones are missing from TCRdb's copy, which holds only in-frame ones; the method was immunoSEQ multiplex PCR. Counted here are some 90,000 clones, 92% occurring once; the ten biggest clones make up 0.3% to 0.35%. With 3 bases removed from V and 2 bases from J, the gap between germline ends came to 16 bases. The CDR3 length is 16 residues. CDR1 is MNHNS and CDR2 is SASEGT in the germline V gene. Sequencing used unstimulated CD4+ T cells sorted from spleen or lymph node cells, obtained before intestinal transplant. The rearrangement joins TRBV6-1 to TRBJ1-1; D remains ambiguous. The receptor's source is a human donor who received an intestinal transplant. DNA of the CDR3: TGTGCCAGCAGTGATAGTGGGGATCCCGTCAACACTGAAGCTTTCTTT. Its protein is CASSDSGDPVNTEAFF.